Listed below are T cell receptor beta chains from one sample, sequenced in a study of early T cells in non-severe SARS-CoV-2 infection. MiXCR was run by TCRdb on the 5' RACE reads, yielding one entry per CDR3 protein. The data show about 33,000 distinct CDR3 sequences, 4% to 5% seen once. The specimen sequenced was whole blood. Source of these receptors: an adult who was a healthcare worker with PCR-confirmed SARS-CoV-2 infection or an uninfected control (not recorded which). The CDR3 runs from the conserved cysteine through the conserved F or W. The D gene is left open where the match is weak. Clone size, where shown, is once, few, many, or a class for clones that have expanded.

TGCAGTGCTTCACATCGGGGGGGCCACAACTATGGCTACACCTTC,CSASHRGGHNYGYTF,many,TRBV20-1,-,TRBJ1-2
TGCAGTGCTTGGGGACAGTCCTACGAGCAGTACTTC,CSAWGQSYEQYF,many,TRBV20-1,TRBD1,TRBJ2-7
TGTGCCAGCAGCCAGACCCGGCCGGGCAATGAGCAGTTCTTC,CASSQTRPGNEQFF,many,TRBV6-2/TRBV6-3,-,TRBJ2-1
TGCGCCAGCACCGAGGACAGAATGTACGAGCAGTACTTC,CASTEDRMYEQYF,few,TRBV5-1,-,TRBJ2-7
TGTGCCAGCAGCCTCTCGGCGGGCTATGGCTACACCTTC,CASSLSAGYGYTF,many,TRBV28,-,TRBJ1-2
TGCAGTGCTAGAGGGGGTAGAGGGACACCGGGTGAAAAACTGTTTTTT,CSARGGRGTPGEKLFF,few,TRBV20-1,-,TRBJ1-4
TGTGCCAGCAGAAGGGACGGAAACTCTGGAAACACCATATATTTT,CASRRDGNSGNTIYF,many,TRBV12-3/TRBV12-4,-,TRBJ1-3
TGTGCCAGCAGCCGGGACAGACCAAATCAGCCCCAGCATTTT,CASSRDRPNQPQHF,many,TRBV7-2,TRBD1,TRBJ1-5
TGTGCCAGTAGTATGCGCGAGAGGACCGGGGAGCTGTTTTTT,CASSMRERTGELFF,-,TRBV19,-,TRBJ2-2
TGTGCCAGCAGTTGGGGGACAGGAGGCACAGATACGCAGTATTTT,CASSWGTGGTDTQYF,few,TRBV28,TRBD1,TRBJ2-3
TGTGCCAGCAGCTTTAGTAAATTGGAGGCAGATACGCAGTATTTT,CASSFSKLEADTQYF,many,TRBV7-2,-,TRBJ2-3
TGTGCCAGCATCAGAGCGGGGGAGGTTGAAGCTTTCTTT,CASIRAGEVEAFF,many,TRBV6-4,-,TRBJ1-1
TGTGCCAGCAGCTTAAATTGGGCGGGGAGAACCACAGATACGCAGTATTTT,CASSLNWAGRTTDTQYF,many,TRBV7-8,-,TRBJ2-3
TGTGCCAGCTCACTTGACAGGGCTTACGAGCAGTACTTC,CASSLDRAYEQYF,many,TRBV18,TRBD1,TRBJ2-7
TGTGCCAGCAGCCAAAAGCCAGGGGGCACCGGGGAGCTGTTTTTT,CASSQKPGGTGELFF,many,TRBV14,TRBD1,TRBJ2-2
TGTGCCAGCAGCCAACCCCTCTCCGGGGGGCGATATGATACGCAGTATTTT,CASSQPLSGGRYDTQYF,-,TRBV3-1,-,TRBJ2-3
TGTGCCAGCAGCCTACAGACAGGGCCAAAGCACGAGCAGTACTTC,CASSLQTGPKHEQYF,many,TRBV11-1,TRBD1,TRBJ2-7